This record concerns one TCR beta chain sequence. The data belong to a study of preoperative IRX-2 immunotherapy in early breast cancer. The protocol was immunoSEQ multiplex PCR, while the TCRdb copy is restricted to in-frame clones and leaves out a portion. The repertoire holds roughly 24,000 clones, with 75% as singletons. Specified treatment: preoperative locoregional IRX-2 cytokine immunotherapy. The CDR3 consists of 15 residues. J was trimmed by 5 bases and V by 5 bases; bases with no gene match: 11. Germline loops: CDR1 SGHNT, CDR2 YENEEA. This TCR was sampled from a human donor with breast cancer. The sample consisted of lymph node tissue, taken after IRX-2 immunotherapy. The chain couples TRBV11-3 to TRBJ1-1, with TRBD1 matching 7 bases. CDR3 sequence: CASSIYDRVYTEAFF. The CDR3 coding sequence is TGTGCCAGCAGCATATATGACAGGGTGTATACTGAAGCTTTCTTT.